The rows below give T cell receptor beta chains drawn from one sample of a study of blood T cell repertoires in COVID-19. The protocol was immunoSEQ multiplex PCR, while the TCRdb copy is restricted to in-frame clones and leaves out a portion. The data show around 42,000 clones, around 90% seen once. The sequencing input was peripheral blood. All receptors come from a man aged 45 to 65 with active COVID-19. Each CDR3 is given with its conserved first and last residue. Fields, in order: V gene, J gene, CDR3 length, CDR3 protein.

>TRBV19|TRBJ2-3|18
CASSISVSGGGRTDTQYF
>TRBV5-1|TRBJ1-1|14
CASSNREGNTEAFF
>TRBV5-1|TRBJ1-6|15
CAHQGSRSYNSPLHF
>TRBV30|TRBJ2-1|13
CAWSEQQYNEQFF
>TRBV18|TRBJ2-7|14
CASSLAQGGDEQYF
>TRBV20-1|TRBJ2-5|10
CSARRETQYF
>TRBV5-1|TRBJ1-3|14
CASSSGLGGNTIYF
>TRBV3-1/TRBV3-2|TRBJ2-7|13
CASRPGQSYEQYF
>TRBV4-2|TRBJ2-2|14
CASSPYSNTGELFF
>TRBV2|TRBJ2-1|15
CASSFGSEGWNEQFF
>TRBV5-1|TRBJ1-6|15
CASSGGDLESSPLHF
>TRBV7-9|TRBJ1-3|14
CASSLRTVGNTIYF
>TRBV4-1|TRBJ1-2|16
CASSQHRQLAGIGYTF
>TRBV10-1|TRBJ1-1|14
CASRPGGLNTEAFF
>TRBV10-3|TRBJ1-5|14
CAISEGGAGQPQHF
>TRBV27|TRBJ2-5|15
CASSFRGARQETQYF
>TRBV2|TRBJ2-7|12
CASSGDSYEQYF
>TRBV5-1|TRBJ1-4|16
CASSGTTGDRNEKLFF
>TRBV3-1/TRBV3-2|TRBJ2-5|15
CASSQGVAGLETQYF
>TRBV10-3|TRBJ1-5|14
CAISQTVGNQPQHF
>TRBV3-1/TRBV3-2|TRBJ2-1|18
CASSQDLLTSVAYNEQFF
>TRBV24-1|TRBJ2-5|15
CATSDPGQGWETQYF
>TRBV7-9|TRBJ2-2|18
CASSPKEGGKGGTGELFF
>TRBV5-6|TRBJ1-2|13
CASSAEYRGGYTF
>TRBV28|TRBJ1-2|14
CASSLKDRGYGYTF
>TRBV3-1/TRBV3-2|TRBJ1-2|14
CASSQNGQGVGYTF
>TRBV3-1/TRBV3-2|TRBJ1-1|13
CASSPLGGVEAFF
>TRBV5-1|TRBJ2-5|13
CASSLGRGETQYF
>TRBV5-1|TRBJ2-7|14
CATKVQASSYEQYF
>TRBV6-5|TRBJ2-1|15
CASSSASGGKDEQFF
>TRBV5-1|TRBJ1-3|16
CASKPETASSGNTIYF
>TRBV2|TRBJ2-2|15
CASRGTGTATGELFF
>TRBV6-1|TRBJ1-2|15
CASSDWTGPNYGYTF
>TRBV5-5|TRBJ1-2|15
CASSKSQGAFSGYTF
>TRBV6-1|TRBJ2-3|15
CASSVGLFGADTQYF
>TRBV3-1/TRBV3-2|TRBJ1-5|15
CASSQNGHSNQPQHF
>TRBV7-8|TRBJ2-1|15
CASSGQGGLHGEQFF
>TRBV29-1|TRBJ1-5|18
CSVCRRTRRLYSNQPQHF
>TRBV10-3|TRBJ2-5|16
CAISETWDSAPETQYF
>TRBV5-1|TRBJ1-1|15
CASSGGTGMNTEAFF
>TRBV5-8|TRBJ2-7|16
CASSDRQIVSSYEQYF
>TRBV5-4|TRBJ1-2|14
CASSLWTGGDGYTF
>TRBV5-5|TRBJ1-1|14
CASSYGQGGTEAFF
>TRBV5-1|TRBJ2-2|15
CASRLNQGNTGELFF
>TRBV6-5|TRBJ2-2|14
CAGLQGTNTGELFF
>TRBV6-5|TRBJ1-1|15
CASSSVSRGRTEAFF
>TRBV27|TRBJ1-1|15
CASSLTSILNTEAFF
>TRBV14|TRBJ2-5|15
CASSQDQGYQETQYF
>TRBV2|TRBJ2-7|11
CATNRAYEQYF
>TRBV9|TRBJ1-6|16
CASSPSSGESGSPLHF
>TRBV6-5|TRBJ2-3|13
CASRGGAVDTQYF
>TRBV7-6|TRBJ1-1|16
CASSPRQGAQNTEAFF